Listed below are T cell receptor beta chains from one sample, sequenced in a study of T cell repertoires in cytomegalovirus infection. Via MiXCR, TCRdb re-called the reads, giving one row per CDR3 protein. The sample contains tens of thousands of distinct CDR3 sequences, about 30% of which appear only once. Antigens for these TCRs are unknown. The sequenced sample was PBMCs, sequenced either directly or after in vitro stimulation (not recorded which). All receptors derive from a human donor in good health (CMV status not recorded). Some clones in this sample may be carry-over from other donors' samples. CDR3s leave out the opening cysteine and the closing phenylalanine or tryptophan. The order of the fields is J gene, V gene, D gene, CDR3 protein. A D gene is named only where the DNA matches it firmly.

TRBJ2-1	TRBV3-1	TRBD1	ASSRTGVWQF
TRBJ1-5	TRBV28	NA	ASSLLYQPQH
TRBJ1-4	TRBV7-9	TRBD1	ASSPGQISNEKLF
TRBJ1-6	TRBV7-6	NA	ASSSGQKYNSPLH
TRBJ2-5	TRBV15	NA	ATSRDFLGALETQY
TRBJ1-4	TRBV14	NA	ASSQASGTNEKLF
TRBJ2-3	TRBV6-2/TRBV6-3	NA	ASSYFNGGAVTDTQY
TRBJ2-3	TRBV7-9	NA	ASSEADTQY
TRBJ1-1	TRBV11-2	NA	ASSLDLAGRAEAF
TRBJ1-1	TRBV19	TRBD1	ASTTGLRGGDTEAF
TRBJ2-7	TRBV6-5	NA	ASSYTISQSYEQY
TRBJ2-7	TRBV7-9	NA	ASSIQRLHSYEQY
TRBJ1-5	TRBV27	NA	ASSLTYGNSNQPQH
TRBJ2-1	TRBV11-2	TRBD2	ASSLLARNEQF
TRBJ2-7	TRBV7-9	TRBD1	ASSSSGQTNYEQY
TRBJ2-1	TRBV4-3	NA	ASSQGKNLNEQF
TRBJ2-5	TRBV28	TRBD1	ASSSGQGETQY
TRBJ1-1	TRBV19	TRBD1	ASSPGGGQKAF
TRBJ1-1	TRBV12-3/TRBV12-4	NA	ASTPQQGRAEAF
TRBJ1-6	TRBV15	NA	VTSRDRAGVYSPLH
TRBJ2-5	TRBV9	NA	ASSVGVEETQY
TRBJ2-5	TRBV7-2	TRBD2	ASSLRGPGGPQY
TRBJ1-4	TRBV7-8	NA	ASSHRQTQKLF
TRBJ1-1	TRBV30	NA	AWRGPGGQRAGDTEAF
TRBJ2-5	TRBV7-9	NA	ASSPDGDWTQY
TRBJ1-5	TRBV20-1	NA	SARVPGTQPQH
TRBJ2-1	TRBV6-6	TRBD2	ASSYARTSGSNEQF
TRBJ2-7	TRBV20-1	TRBD1	SAVRDRADEQY
TRBJ2-7	TRBV20-1	TRBD2	SASGAGAYEQY
TRBJ2-1	TRBV5-4	TRBD2	ASSLGTSGVGEQF
TRBJ1-1	TRBV6-5	NA	ASSSRVETSTEAF
TRBJ2-7	TRBV20-1	TRBD1	SASAGTDSYEQY
TRBJ1-2	TRBV2	NA	ASSDSGAGYT
TRBJ1-2	TRBV2	TRBD1	ASIIDRAGGYT
TRBJ2-3	TRBV27	NA	ASSLSPSAPSDTQY
TRBJ2-3	TRBV20-1	NA	SARDLGGATDTQY
TRBJ2-1	TRBV7-8	NA	ASSSWGFEQF
TRBJ2-1	TRBV6-8	TRBD1	ASSQGQGWNEQF
TRBJ2-5	TRBV6-6	TRBD2	ASSSGLAGVGEETQY
TRBJ2-3	TRBV7-3	TRBD2	ASSFFGGALDTQY
TRBJ1-1	TRBV5-4	NA	ASSFEGWATEAF
TRBJ1-1	TRBV7-2	NA	ASTAWGAGTEAF
TRBJ2-2	TRBV28	NA	ASSLGGINTGELF
TRBJ1-5	TRBV12-3/TRBV12-4	TRBD1	ASSLTGGQPQH
TRBJ1-2	TRBV7-2	NA	ASTQTGPTNYGYT
TRBJ2-3	TRBV30	TRBD2	AWSVGAGGSDTQY
TRBJ2-1	TRBV7-2	TRBD2	ASSPSGLAGVEQF
TRBJ1-1	TRBV27	NA	ASRVQESNTEAF
TRBJ2-7	TRBV7-2	TRBD1	ASSLRGTGRTEQY
TRBJ2-3	TRBV6-5	NA	ASSYSGDTQY
TRBJ2-7	TRBV19	TRBD1	ASSPRDRVYEQY
TRBJ2-5	TRBV18	NA	ASSPSAGDRETQY
TRBJ1-3	TRBV5-1	NA	ASSPNAGTDSGNTIY
TRBJ2-3	TRBV7-6	NA	ASSLLPAGGTDTQY
TRBJ2-3	TRBV7-2	NA	ASSLTGQFLSTDTQY
TRBJ2-5	TRBV7-2	NA	ASSLEPVETQY
TRBJ2-1	TRBV24-1	NA	ATSKAGSEQF
TRBJ2-3	TRBV2	NA	ASSERLAFGTDTQY
TRBJ1-2	TRBV7-8	NA	ASSLRGAEYGYT
TRBJ1-1	TRBV4-3	NA	ASSHRQGGIEAF